The next 12 T cell receptor beta chains were all read from a single sample in a study of T cell repertoires in cytomegalovirus infection (dated by TCRdb to between 2018 and 2021). No cognate antigen is known for these TCRs. This sample was sequenced with an Illumina HiSeq 1500. The public reads were quality trimmed at Q25 with fastp and then assembled into clones with MiXCR by TCRdb, keeping productive beta chains. CDR3 protein sequences are deduplicated, and each keeps its most common genes and DNA. The sample table records about 900,000 distinct CDR3 sequences; roughly 31% of these occur just once. The ten largest clones take up around 15% of the sample. The intended sense of this specimen's treatment or condition label: in vitro stimulation with specific CMV peptide epitopes to enrich CMV-specific T cells. This specimen consisted of cultured CD8+ T cells from PBMCs, obtained from culture after CMV antigen stimulation. Receptor source: a human donor in good health (CMV status not recorded). Some clones in this sample may be carry-over from other donors' samples.

The V call is TRBV20-1, the J call TRBJ2-5, with D maybe TRBD2 (7 bases). CDR1 is DFQATT, CDR2 SNEGSKA, per germline (reference sequence). This CDR3 contains 18 residues. V was cut by 1 base and J by 0 bases, with 21 bases left in between. Written as DNA, the CDR3 is TGCAGTGCTAGAGGGTTTGGGAGGGACAACCAGTACCAAGAGACCCAGTACTTC. The encoded protein is CSARGFGRDNQYQETQYF.

The V and J genes are TRBV6-5 and TRBJ2-3; D gene unclear. Trimming left V 0 bases short and J 0 bases short, with 7 bases between. The CDR3 extends over 15 amino acids. Germline V gene lookup returns CDR1 MNHEY and CDR2 SVGAGI. The CDR3 DNA follows: TGTGCCAGCAGTTACTCGATAGGCAGCACAGATACGCAGTATTTT. This translates into CASSYSIGSTDTQYF.

The sample holds a few counts of this clonotype. The chain employs TRBV6-2 or TRBV6-3 and TRBJ1-2; D unclear. The CDR3 length is 14 residues. Germline CDR1 MNHEY, CDR2 SVGEGT. The V end lost 1 base, the J end lost 6 bases, and 12 bases lay between the germline ends. CDR3 bases: TGTGCCAGCAGTTACTTACTTCGGGTGGATGGCTACACCTTC. Amino acids: CASSYLLRVDGYTF.

This clonotype was counted ten times or more. The chain carries TRBV7-2 and TRBJ2-1, with 7 bases aligning to TRBD1. V trimming: 8 bases; J trimming: 2 bases; junction bases outside the gene matches: 9. Germline V gives CDR1 SGHTA, CDR2 FQGNSA. The CDR3 has 15 amino acids. DNA of the CDR3: TGTGCCAGCGGCCCCTCCGGGACAGCCTACAATGAGCAGTTCTTC. It translates to CASGPSGTAYNEQFF.

This clonotype was recorded a few times. The chain combines TRBV19 with TRBJ2-1; no clear D. V lost 3 bases and J 5 bases, leaving 11 bases between the germline ends. The CDR3 has 14 residues. Germline assignment: CDR1 LNHDA and CDR2 SQIVND (reference sequence). The DNA of the CDR3 is TGTGCCAGTAGTATCCCGGGCTTCGACAATGAGCAGTTCTTC. As protein: CASSIPGFDNEQFF.

This clonotype was recorded at least ten times. This sequence joins TRBV27 and TRBJ2-5; D gene ambiguous. This CDR3 is built from 12 residues. CDR1 and CDR2 (germline): MNHEY, SMNVEV (reference sequence). The germline V and J ends were trimmed by 6 bases and 0 bases, with 5 bases remaining between them. The CDR3 loop reads CASRGYQETQYF. The CDR3 DNA reads as TGTGCCAGCAGGGGGTACCAAGAGACCCAGTACTTC.

This rearrangement joins TRBV19 to TRBJ2-7; no definite D call. The CDR3 has 15 amino acids. Deletions cut 3 bases from V and 0 bases from J, with 12 bases between. The germline CDR1 and CDR2 sequences are LNHDA and SQIVND (reference sequence). CDR3 sequence (DNA): TGTGCCAGTAGTATGGTACTCACGAGCTCCTACGAGCAGTACTTC. This translates into CASSMVLTSSYEQYF.

As concerns this clonotype: The CDR3 end shows no conserved phenylalanine or tryptophan, and so a read error is likely. The chain joins TRBV7-6 to TRBJ1-5; D is perhaps TRBD1 (5 bases). Trimming took off 5 bases at V and 7 bases at J, with 15 bases between the two ends. CDR1 and CDR2 from the germline V gene are SGHVS and FNYEAQ. This CDR3 contains 14 residues. The CDR3 sequence is CASSPSRRDQPQHS. Here the CDR3 DNA reads TGTGCCAGCAGCCCCAGCAGGAGGGACCAGCCCCAGCATTCT.

This clonotype was detected ten times or more. The gene calls are TRBV7-6 and TRBJ2-1; 9 nucleotides agree with TRBD2. The germline gives CDR1 SGHVS, CDR2 FNYEAQ. V lost 1 base and J lost 8; bases outside the gene matches: 12. CDR3 length: 17 amino acids. The CDR3 loop is CASSLEVAGDLFDEQFF. Written as DNA, the CDR3 is TGTGCCAGCAGCTTAGAGGTAGCGGGGGACCTGTTCGATGAGCAGTTCTTC.

This clonotype was seen a handful of times. This chain connects TRBV27 to TRBJ2-2; the D gene is possibly TRBD1 (6 bases). V was clipped by 5 bases and J by 0 bases, with 7 bases between them. CDR3 length equals 14 residues. The germline CDR1 and CDR2 sequences are MNHEY and SMNVEV (reference sequence). In DNA, the CDR3 is TGTGCCAGCAGTAGGGGGTCGAACACCGGGGAGCTGTTTTTT. Its protein is CASSRGSNTGELFF.

This clonotype was seen only a few times. This chain joins TRBV7-9 and TRBJ1-2; D is unclear. The V end was cut by 0 bases, the J end by 0 bases, with 11 bases between. The germline CDR1 and CDR2 sequences are SEHNR and FQNEAQ (reference sequence). The CDR3 is 16 residues long. CDR3 bases: TGTGCCAGCAGCTTAGCGCAGGCGTCTCCTAACTATGGCTACACCTTC. It encodes CASSLAQASPNYGYTF.

This chain connects TRBV5-6 to TRBJ2-7, with 13 bases that match TRBD2. The CDR3 contains 15 residues. The V gene's germline CDR1 is SGHDT and CDR2 YYEEEE. Unmatched junction bases numbered 5, after V lost 5 bases and J lost 3 bases. The CDR3 region is CASRSRLAGGYEQYV. The CDR3 DNA follows: TGTGCCAGCAGATCCCGACTAGCGGGGGGCTACGAGCAGTACGTC.